This TCR beta chain stems from a study of T cell repertoires in cytomegalovirus infection. TCRdb fed the reads into MiXCR, producing one record per CDR3 protein. This repertoire shows approximately 250,000 distinct CDR3 sequences, approximately 24% found once; its top ten account for roughly 20%. CDR3 size: 18 residues. The V end lost 1 base, the J end lost 5 bases, and 24 bases lay between the germline ends. Germline V gene sequence: CDR1 SGHDT, CDR2 YYEEEE. The sequenced sample consisted of CD8+ T cells from PBMCs. The chain joins TRBV5-6 to TRBJ1-2; D is undetermined. The TCR comes from a human donor in good health (CMV status not recorded). Some clones in this sample may be carry-over from other donors' samples. Written as DNA, the CDR3 is TGTGCCAGCAGCTTGTATTTCACTCATACCACTGAACCTTATGGCTACACCTTC. Its translation: CASSLYFTHTTEPYGYTF.